This T cell receptor (beta chain) was recovered during a study of PD-1 blockade in classical Hodgkin lymphoma. Generated by immunoSEQ multiplex PCR, the TCRdb table keeps only in-frame clones and is missing some. The table records 66,000 or so clones, around 75% of them present only once. Study-wide results and limits: Reported baseline diversity: healthy donors highest, relapsed/refractory patients lowest.

All patients experienced relapse after autologous stem cell transplantation, and brentuximab vedotin exposure was variable. This clone was seen only a few times. Its antigen is as yet unknown. This specimen was peripheral blood mononuclear cells (PBMCs), taken before the second cycle of nivolumab. The origin of this receptor is a human donor with classical Hodgkin lymphoma.

The CDR3 is CASSLLRTAGYTF. The CDR3 DNA is TGTGCCAGCAGCTTACTACGGACAGCCGGCTACACCTTC. This chain uses TRBV7-2 with TRBJ1-2; weak D call: TRBD1 (6 bases). Germline V gene lookup returns CDR1 SGHTA and CDR2 FQGNSA. The CDR3 has 13 amino acids. Trimming removed 2 bases from V and 8 bases from J, with 12 bases in between.